Listed below are T cell receptor beta chains from one sample, sequenced in a study of blood T cells in healthy people across ages. In TCRdb, the 5' RACE reads were re-called with MiXCR into one record per CDR3 protein. The table records approximately 900,000 distinct CDR3 sequences, about 48% of them present only once. Sequencing used blood. The receptor source for this set is a man between 25 and 39 years old in good health. CDR3s include the opening cysteine and the closing phenylalanine or tryptophan. The D gene is left open where the match is weak. Size is stated for part of the rows, as once, few or many counts, or as a class when the clone is expanded.

d_gene: NA
v_gene: TRBV25-1
j_gene: TRBJ1-2
abundance: few
CDR3nt: TGTGCCAGCAGTGAATATCGGGGCTACACCTTC
CDR3aa: CASSEYRGYTF

d_gene: NA
v_gene: TRBV12-3/TRBV12-4
j_gene: TRBJ2-3
abundance: few
CDR3nt: TGTGCCAGCACCCGGGACTCAGATACGCAGTATTTT
CDR3aa: CASTRDSDTQYF

d_gene: TRBD1
v_gene: TRBV10-3
j_gene: TRBJ2-3
abundance: NA
CDR3nt: TGTGCCACCGCAAGAGAAGGAAGAGGGGGCGGGACAGATACGCAGTATTTT
CDR3aa: CATAREGRGGGTDTQYF

d_gene: TRBD1
v_gene: TRBV6-1
j_gene: TRBJ2-3
abundance: NA
CDR3nt: TGTGCCAGCAGCCAGACAGGGAGCCAGCCAGATACGCAGTATTTT
CDR3aa: CASSQTGSQPDTQYF

d_gene: NA
v_gene: TRBV28
j_gene: TRBJ2-7
abundance: few
CDR3nt: TGTGCCAGCAGACCTACTCCGGGACCTCAGCACGAGCAGTACTTC
CDR3aa: CASRPTPGPQHEQYF

d_gene: NA
v_gene: TRBV5-1
j_gene: TRBJ1-4
abundance: NA
CDR3nt: TGCGCCAGCAGCTTTCCTTTCCGCCGGTCCGACGAAAAACTGTTTTTT
CDR3aa: CASSFPFRRSDEKLFF

d_gene: NA
v_gene: TRBV5-1
j_gene: TRBJ2-5
abundance: NA
CDR3nt: TGCGCCAGCAGCTTGATGCCTTCCTTATACCAAGAGACCCAGTACTTC
CDR3aa: CASSLMPSLYQETQYF

d_gene: NA
v_gene: TRBV7-2
j_gene: TRBJ2-3
abundance: few
CDR3nt: TGTGCCAGCAGGTTCCTTTATAGCACAGATACGCAGTATTTT
CDR3aa: CASRFLYSTDTQYF

d_gene: NA
v_gene: TRBV3-1
j_gene: TRBJ1-5
abundance: few
CDR3nt: TGTGCCAGCAGCCCCATATACAGCCGCAATCAGCCCCAGCATTTT
CDR3aa: CASSPIYSRNQPQHF

d_gene: TRBD1
v_gene: TRBV5-1
j_gene: TRBJ2-2
abundance: few
CDR3nt: TGCGCCAGCAGCATCCGGGACAGGGAGAGCGGGGAGCTGTTTTTT
CDR3aa: CASSIRDRESGELFF

d_gene: NA
v_gene: TRBV29-1
j_gene: TRBJ1-1
abundance: many
CDR3nt: TGCAGCGCCCTTACACTGAACACTGAAGCTTTCTTT
CDR3aa: CSALTLNTEAFF

d_gene: NA
v_gene: TRBV29-1
j_gene: TRBJ2-5
abundance: once
CDR3nt: TGCAGCGGCAGGACGGAAGGGACCCAGTACTTC
CDR3aa: CSGRTEGTQYF

d_gene: NA
v_gene: TRBV5-1
j_gene: TRBJ2-1
abundance: once
CDR3nt: TGCGCCAGCTGCCCTCTTGAGCAGTTCTTC
CDR3aa: CASCPLEQFF

d_gene: NA
v_gene: TRBV5-1
j_gene: TRBJ2-5
abundance: NA
CDR3nt: TGCGCCAGCAGCTTGGGACAGATTCTGGAGACCCAGTACTTC
CDR3aa: CASSLGQILETQYF

d_gene: NA
v_gene: TRBV6-1
j_gene: TRBJ1-2
abundance: few
CDR3nt: TGTGCCAGCAGTCCTAGTATCTGGGGGGAATCGAGCTACACCTTC
CDR3aa: CASSPSIWGESSYTF

d_gene: NA
v_gene: TRBV20-1
j_gene: TRBJ2-5
abundance: many
CDR3nt: TGCAGTGCTGGCGGCGCCGCCGATGAGCAGTACTTC
CDR3aa: CSAGGAADEQYF

d_gene: NA
v_gene: TRBV6-2/TRBV6-3
j_gene: TRBJ1-5
abundance: NA
CDR3nt: TGTGCCAGCAGTTACCGTGGGCCCCAGCATTTT
CDR3aa: CASSYRGPQHF

d_gene: NA
v_gene: TRBV20-1
j_gene: TRBJ1-2
abundance: few
CDR3nt: TGCAGTGCGTCCATAGGAACGGTCTATGGCTACACCTTC
CDR3aa: CSASIGTVYGYTF

d_gene: NA
v_gene: TRBV4-3
j_gene: TRBJ2-1
abundance: NA
CDR3nt: TGCGCCAGCAGCCAAGTTGTCAGTAAGGTTCAGTTCTTC
CDR3aa: CASSQVVSKVQFF

d_gene: TRBD1
v_gene: TRBV27
j_gene: TRBJ2-7
abundance: many
CDR3nt: TGTGCCAGCAGTTCGATCGACAGGGCCCACGAGCAGTACTTC
CDR3aa: CASSSIDRAHEQYF

d_gene: NA
v_gene: TRBV4-1
j_gene: TRBJ2-7
abundance: NA
CDR3nt: TGCGCCAGCAGCCTTGACCTTTCGGTAGCTTCCTACGAGCAGTACTTC
CDR3aa: CASSLDLSVASYEQYF

d_gene: NA
v_gene: TRBV20-1
j_gene: TRBJ1-2
abundance: NA
CDR3nt: TGCAGTGCTAGTATCGGGGGCGAGGGCTATGGCTACACCTTC
CDR3aa: CSASIGGEGYGYTF

d_gene: TRBD1
v_gene: TRBV28
j_gene: TRBJ2-1
abundance: NA
CDR3nt: TGTGCCAGCAGTCCCCCAGGGGGACGCGGGAATGAGCAGTTCTTC
CDR3aa: CASSPPGGRGNEQFF

d_gene: TRBD2
v_gene: TRBV20-1
j_gene: TRBJ2-5
abundance: once
CDR3nt: TGCAGTGCGGATGACAGCGGGGAAGAGACCCAGTACTTC
CDR3aa: CSADDSGEETQYF

d_gene: NA
v_gene: TRBV6-6
j_gene: TRBJ1-2
abundance: NA
CDR3nt: TGTGCCAGCAGTTACTCGGGAAGAGCTAACTATGGCTACACCTTC
CDR3aa: CASSYSGRANYGYTF

d_gene: TRBD1
v_gene: TRBV10-3
j_gene: TRBJ1-1
abundance: NA
CDR3nt: TGTGCCATCAGTTGGGACAGGGGAGAAGCTTTCTTT
CDR3aa: CAISWDRGEAFF

d_gene: NA
v_gene: TRBV5-1
j_gene: TRBJ2-5
abundance: few
CDR3nt: TGCGCCAGCAGCTTGAACAGCATCCAAGAGACCCAGTACTTC
CDR3aa: CASSLNSIQETQYF

d_gene: NA
v_gene: TRBV4-1
j_gene: TRBJ2-3
abundance: once
CDR3nt: TGCGCCAGCAGCCCATTAGGGGTTGCAGATACGCAGTATTTT
CDR3aa: CASSPLGVADTQYF

d_gene: NA
v_gene: TRBV6-2/TRBV6-3
j_gene: TRBJ2-5
abundance: once
CDR3nt: TGTGCCAGCAGTATCCCCCTTGGGGGGCCGGAGACCCAGTACTTC
CDR3aa: CASSIPLGGPETQYF

d_gene: NA
v_gene: TRBV6-2/TRBV6-3
j_gene: TRBJ1-1
abundance: NA
CDR3nt: TGTGCCAGCACTCGACAGACTGAGAACACTGAAGCTTTCTTT
CDR3aa: CASTRQTENTEAFF

d_gene: NA
v_gene: TRBV4-1
j_gene: TRBJ2-2
abundance: NA
CDR3nt: TGCGCCAGCAGCCAAGGAAGGGTGGGCCTGAACACCGGGGAGCTGTTTTTT
CDR3aa: CASSQGRVGLNTGELFF

d_gene: TRBD2
v_gene: TRBV5-1
j_gene: TRBJ2-7
abundance: NA
CDR3nt: TGCGCCAGCAGCCCAGCGGGGGGAGCAACCTACGAGCAGTACTTC
CDR3aa: CASSPAGGATYEQYF

d_gene: NA
v_gene: TRBV6-1
j_gene: TRBJ2-1
abundance: NA
CDR3nt: TGTGCCAGCAGTCGAACCGAGACGGATAACAATGAGCAGTTCTTC
CDR3aa: CASSRTETDNNEQFF

d_gene: NA
v_gene: TRBV4-2
j_gene: TRBJ2-7
abundance: few
CDR3nt: TGTGCCAGCAGCCAAGATATGGCGGCTTCCTACGAGCAGTACTTC
CDR3aa: CASSQDMAASYEQYF

d_gene: NA
v_gene: TRBV6-6
j_gene: TRBJ1-4
abundance: NA
CDR3nt: TGTGCCAGCAAAAAGGGAGGGAGCTCTGCAACTAATGAAAAACTGTTTTTT
CDR3aa: CASKKGGSSATNEKLFF

d_gene: NA
v_gene: TRBV7-2
j_gene: TRBJ2-5
abundance: NA
CDR3nt: TGTGCCAGCAGCTTGTACGCAACAGAGACCCAGTACTTC
CDR3aa: CASSLYATETQYF

d_gene: TRBD1
v_gene: TRBV29-1
j_gene: TRBJ1-4
abundance: NA
CDR3nt: TGCAGCGTTGGACAGGGCTGGGGTGAAAAACTGTTTTTT
CDR3aa: CSVGQGWGEKLFF

d_gene: NA
v_gene: TRBV7-9
j_gene: TRBJ2-1
abundance: few
CDR3nt: TGTGCCAGCAGCGCATGGGCAGCCTTTTACAATGAGCAGTTCTTC
CDR3aa: CASSAWAAFYNEQFF

d_gene: NA
v_gene: TRBV6-5
j_gene: TRBJ2-7
abundance: NA
CDR3nt: TGTGCCAGCAGTTACTCTCGCAAGGTACCGTACGAGCAGTACTTC
CDR3aa: CASSYSRKVPYEQYF

d_gene: NA
v_gene: TRBV7-2
j_gene: TRBJ1-2
abundance: few
CDR3nt: TGTGCCAGCAGCTTAGCCAATAACTATGGCTACACCTTC
CDR3aa: CASSLANNYGYTF

d_gene: TRBD1
v_gene: TRBV29-1
j_gene: TRBJ1-1
abundance: NA
CDR3nt: TGCAGCGCCCAGGGGGCCAGCACTGAAGCTTTCTTT
CDR3aa: CSAQGASTEAFF

d_gene: NA
v_gene: TRBV28
j_gene: TRBJ2-6
abundance: once
CDR3nt: TGTGCCAGCAGCCGGACAGTAAGCTCTGGGGCCAACGTCCTGACTTTC
CDR3aa: CASSRTVSSGANVLTF

d_gene: NA
v_gene: TRBV7-2
j_gene: TRBJ2-5
abundance: NA
CDR3nt: TGTGCCAGCAGCTTAATGGCAGCCCAAGAGACCCAGTACTTC
CDR3aa: CASSLMAAQETQYF

d_gene: NA
v_gene: TRBV3-1
j_gene: TRBJ2-7
abundance: few
CDR3nt: TGTGCCAGCAGCCCCGCAAGTGGCGAGCAGTACTTC
CDR3aa: CASSPASGEQYF

d_gene: TRBD1
v_gene: TRBV12-3/TRBV12-4
j_gene: TRBJ2-3
abundance: NA
CDR3nt: TGTGCCAGCAGTTTGGGGGCAGGGGGCACAGATATGCAATATTTT
CDR3aa: CASSLGAGGTDMQYF

d_gene: NA
v_gene: TRBV4-1
j_gene: TRBJ1-1
abundance: NA
CDR3nt: TGCGCCAGCAGCCAGGACCCAGACAGGTATCAAAGGAACACTGAAGCTTTCTTT
CDR3aa: CASSQDPDRYQRNTEAFF

d_gene: NA
v_gene: TRBV7-9
j_gene: TRBJ1-2
abundance: NA
CDR3nt: TGTGCCAGCAGCATCACACAGGGAGAATACACCTTC
CDR3aa: CASSITQGEYTF

d_gene: NA
v_gene: TRBV20-1
j_gene: TRBJ2-5
abundance: NA
CDR3nt: TGCAGTGCTGGGGACCCGTATAGAGGGACCCAGTACTTC
CDR3aa: CSAGDPYRGTQYF

d_gene: NA
v_gene: TRBV7-2
j_gene: TRBJ1-4
abundance: NA
CDR3nt: TGTGCCAGCAGCTTTCCGGACGGCCTTAATGAAAAACTGTTTTTT
CDR3aa: CASSFPDGLNEKLFF

d_gene: NA
v_gene: TRBV7-2
j_gene: TRBJ2-4
abundance: NA
CDR3nt: TGTGCCAGCAGCCAGGGCCCGGGCACGGACATTCAGTACTTC
CDR3aa: CASSQGPGTDIQYF